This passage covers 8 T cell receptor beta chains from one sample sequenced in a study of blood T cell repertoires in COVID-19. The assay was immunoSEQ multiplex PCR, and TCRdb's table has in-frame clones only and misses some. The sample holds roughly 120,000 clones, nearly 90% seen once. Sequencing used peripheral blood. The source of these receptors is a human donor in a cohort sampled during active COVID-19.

The CDR3 loop reads CATSDTRTGKSIQYF. CDR3 coding DNA: TGTGCCACCAGCGATACCCGGACAGGAAAGAGCATTCAGTACTTC. The chain uses TRBV15 and TRBJ2-4; the match to TRBD1 covers 7 bases. Germline values: CDR1 LNHNV, CDR2 YYDKDF (reference sequence). The CDR3 is 15 residues long. Trimming took 5 bases from V and 9 from J; bases not matched to a gene: 13.

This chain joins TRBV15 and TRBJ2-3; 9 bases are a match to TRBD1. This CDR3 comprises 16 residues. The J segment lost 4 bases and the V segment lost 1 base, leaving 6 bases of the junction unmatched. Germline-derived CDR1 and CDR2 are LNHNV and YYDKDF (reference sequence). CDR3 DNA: TGTGCCACCAGCAGAGCTCAACGACAGGGGGCAGATACGCAGTATTTT. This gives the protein CATSRAQRQGADTQYF.

CDR3 nucleotide sequence: TGTGCCAGCAGCAGCCGGGACAGGGTGAATGGCTACACCTTC. Encoded protein: CASSSRDRVNGYTF. The J gene is TRBJ1-2, the V gene TRBV9; TRBD1 agrees at 9 bases. Germline loops: CDR1 SGDLS, CDR2 YYNGEE. The trim removed 4 bases at V and 6 bases at J, leaving 7 bases unmatched. The CDR3 is made up of 14 amino acids.

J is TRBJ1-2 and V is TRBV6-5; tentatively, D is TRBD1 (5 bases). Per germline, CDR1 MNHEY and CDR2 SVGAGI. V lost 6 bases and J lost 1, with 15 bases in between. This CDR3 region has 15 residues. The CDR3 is CASRAGGTNNYGYTF. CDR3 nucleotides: TGTGCCAGCAGGGCCGGGGGAACTAATAACTATGGCTACACCTTC.

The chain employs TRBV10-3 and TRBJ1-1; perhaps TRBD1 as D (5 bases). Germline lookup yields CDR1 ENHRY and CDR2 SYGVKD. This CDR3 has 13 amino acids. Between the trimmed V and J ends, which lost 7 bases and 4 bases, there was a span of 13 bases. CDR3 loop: CAINQGGGTEAFF. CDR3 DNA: TGTGCCATCAATCAGGGTGGTGGCACTGAAGCTTTCTTT.

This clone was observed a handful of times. In DNA, the CDR3 is TGTGCCAGCAGTGACCCCGGACCCACTAGCGGGAGGTACTACGAGCAGTACTTC. Encoded protein: CASSDPGPTSGRYYEQYF. The V gene is TRBV6-4, the J gene TRBJ2-7; 12 bases match TRBD2. Germline values: CDR1 MRHNA, CDR2 SNTAGT. This CDR3 contains 18 residues. V shed 2 bases, J shed 3 bases, and the junction held 11 bases outside the gene matches.

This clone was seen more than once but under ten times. CDR3 residues: CASRRGTGDSGNTIYF. The CDR3 coding sequence is TGTGCCAGCAGGCGGGGCACAGGGGACTCTGGAAACACCATATATTTT. J is TRBJ1-3 and V is TRBV6-6; 7 bases line up with TRBD1. The CDR3 loop spans 16 amino acids. The germline CDR1 and CDR2 sequences are MNHNY and SVGAGI (reference sequence). V lost 6 bases to trimming and J lost 0 bases; unmatched junction nucleotides: 8.

The CDR3 protein is CASIHRLRNTEAFF. DNA of the CDR3: TGTGCCAGCATACACAGACTAAGGAACACTGAAGCTTTCTTT. V and J are TRBV6-5 and TRBJ1-1; D not certain. Germline CDR1 and CDR2: MNHEY and SVGAGI. Trimming took off 7 bases at V and 1 base at J, with 13 bases between the two ends. This CDR3 is 14 amino acids long.